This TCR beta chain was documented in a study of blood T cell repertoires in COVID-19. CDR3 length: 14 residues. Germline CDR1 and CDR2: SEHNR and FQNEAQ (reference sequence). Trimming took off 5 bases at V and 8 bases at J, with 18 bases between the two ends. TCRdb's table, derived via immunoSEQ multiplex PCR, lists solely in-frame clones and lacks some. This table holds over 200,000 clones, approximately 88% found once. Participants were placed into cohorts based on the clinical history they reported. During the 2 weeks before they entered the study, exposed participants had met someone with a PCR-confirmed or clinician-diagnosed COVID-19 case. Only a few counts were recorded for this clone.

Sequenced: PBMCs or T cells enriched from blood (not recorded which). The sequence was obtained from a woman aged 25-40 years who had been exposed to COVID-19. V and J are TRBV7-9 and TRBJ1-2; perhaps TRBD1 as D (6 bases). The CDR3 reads CASSTQVGAGGYTF. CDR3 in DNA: TGTGCCAGCAGCACCCAAGTGGGGGCCGGCGGCTACACCTTC.